These 23 T cell receptor beta chains came from one sample sequenced in a study of shared clonotypes between healthy human individuals. The method was immunoSEQ multiplex PCR; TCRdb's version includes in-frame clones alone and lacks a portion of them. The sample has more than 850,000 clones, 78% seen once; the top ten hold about 0.52%. Sequencing used memory CD4+ T cells from PBMCs. The subset here: CD45RA-negative fraction. The receptor source for this set is a man aged 18 to 29 in good health. Some clones in this sample may be carry-over from other donors' samples.

The gene calls are TRBV5-1 and TRBJ2-5; 12 nucleotides line up with TRBD2. The CDR3 runs 16 residues. CDR1 SGHRS and CDR2 YFSETQ come from the germline V gene. The trim removed 5 bases at V and 5 bases at J, leaving 10 bases unmatched. This CDR3 reads CASRATSGRSLETQYF. CDR3 nucleotide sequence: TGCGCCAGCAGAGCTACTAGCGGGAGGTCTCTCGAGACCCAGTACTTC.

The rearrangement joins TRBV5-6 to TRBJ2-7; TRBD1 is a possible D gene (6 bases). In germline, CDR1 is SGHDT, CDR2 YYEEEE. V was clipped by 3 bases and J by 7 bases, with 20 bases between them. The CDR3 contains 15 residues. CDR3 sequence reads: CASSSAGGPSREQYF. DNA for the CDR3: TGTGCCAGCAGCTCGGCTGGGGGCCCGTCGCGTGAGCAGTACTTC.

Notes on this clone: An end of the junction does not agree with germline; a read error may underlie this. V and J are TRBV7-9 and TRBJ2-2; TRBD2 matches 11 bases. Germline-derived CDR1 and CDR2 are SEHNR and FQNEAQ (reference sequence). This CDR3 has 17 residues. In nucleotides, the CDR3 is TGTGCCAGCCGCTTCGGGACTAGCGGAGAGAACACCGGGGAGCTGTTTTTT. Translating gives CASRFGTSGENTGELFF.

This clone was seen repeatedly, ten times or more. The J gene is TRBJ2-7, the V gene TRBV7-9; 8 bases are shared with TRBD1. There are 14 residues in the CDR3. Germline V gene lookup returns CDR1 SEHNR and CDR2 FQNEAQ (reference sequence). Trimming cost V 0 bases and J 5 bases; bases outside gene matches: 3. The CDR3 reads CASSLAPGGNEQYF. The CDR3 coding sequence is TGTGCCAGCAGCTTAGCGCCAGGGGGCAACGAGCAGTACTTC.

The chain joins TRBV30 to TRBJ1-1; D gene ambiguous. The CDR3 consists of 12 residues. V dropped 3 bases and J dropped 0 bases, with 5 bases sitting between them. From germline, CDR1 is GTSNPN and CDR2 SVGIG (reference sequence). Here the CDR3 reads CAWSQLNTEAFF. In DNA, the CDR3 is TGTGCCTGGAGCCAATTGAACACTGAAGCTTTCTTT.

This chain links TRBV28 with TRBJ2-7; 12 bases align to TRBD2. The CDR3 consists of 15 residues. The germline gives CDR1 MDHEN, CDR2 SYDVKM. The V segment lost 10 bases and the J segment 6 bases; nucleotides outside the gene matches: 13. The CDR3 coding sequence is TGTGCCACCAGGGCTAGCGGGAGGGCCGGGGTCGAGCAGTACTTC. Translation: CATRASGRAGVEQYF.

The chain has TRBV30 and TRBJ1-2, with TRBD1 as a possible D gene (5 bases). V lost 5 bases and J 3 bases, leaving 13 bases between the germline ends. This CDR3 is 13 amino acids long. Per germline, CDR1 GTSNPN and CDR2 SVGIG (reference sequence). CDR3 protein: CAWARDWDYGYTF. DNA for the CDR3: TGTGCCTGGGCCAGGGATTGGGACTATGGCTACACCTTC.

Comments on this clone: A much larger clone differs from this one at a single base, so this may be a read error. The J gene is TRBJ2-1, the V gene TRBV5-1; TRBD1 matches at 7 bases. This CDR3 contains 15 residues. The trim removed 0 bases at V and 0 bases at J, leaving 0 bases unmatched. The germline gives CDR1 SGHRS, CDR2 YFSETQ. As DNA, the CDR3 is TGCGCCAGCAGCTTGGACAGGGGCTCCTACAATGAGCAGTTCTTC. It codes for CASSLDRGSYNEQFF. The full variable domain, with the rest looked up from reference TRBV5-1 and TRBJ2-1, is KAGVTQTPRYLIKTRGQQVTLSCSPISGHRSVSWYQQTPGQGLQFLFEYFSETQRNKGNFPGRFSGRQFSNSRSEMNVSTLELGDSALYLCASSLDRGSYNEQFFGPGTRLTVL.

This clone was seen just once. The gene calls are TRBV25-1 and TRBJ2-1; 7 bases align to TRBD2. V shed 0 bases and J 4 bases; nucleotides not matched to a gene: 6. CDR1 is MGHDK and CDR2 is SYGVNS in the germline V gene. The CDR3 is 16 amino acids. The CDR3 is CASSEYEGGPYNEQFF. The CDR3 DNA is TGTGCCAGCAGTGAATACGAGGGAGGGCCTTACAATGAGCAGTTCTTC.

The V call is TRBV2, the J call TRBJ2-5; TRBD2 might be the D (7 bases). Germline loops: CDR1 SNHLY, CDR2 FYNNEI. The CDR3 extends over 14 amino acids. With 4 bases removed from V and 4 bases from J, the gap between germline ends came to 13 bases. The CDR3 DNA sequence: TGTGCCAGCAGTGGGCCCGGGGGGCGAGAGACCCAGTACTTC. Translated: CASSGPGGRETQYF.

The genes are TRBV18 and TRBJ1-2, with D possibly matching TRBD1 (6 bases). The germline V gene has CDR1 KGHSH and CDR2 LQKENI. V was pared by 6 bases and J by 3 bases, with 23 bases between. The CDR3 runs 17 residues. CDR3 in amino acids: CASSPLSGGAQDYGYTF. The DNA for the CDR3 is TGTGCCAGCTCGCCGCTGAGTGGGGGCGCTCAGGACTATGGCTACACCTTC.

This sequence joins TRBV18 and TRBJ1-1; TRBD1 aligns across 9 bases. Unmatched junction bases numbered 7, after V lost 3 bases and J lost 5 bases. CDR3 length: 15 residues. Germline CDR1 and CDR2: KGHSH and LQKENI. The DNA of the CDR3 is TGTGCCAGCTCACCGGTACGGACAGGGGATACTGAAGCTTTCTTT. Residues: CASSPVRTGDTEAFF.

The V call is TRBV13, the J call TRBJ2-3; D gene unclear. The CDR3 length is 14 residues. CDR1 PRHDT and CDR2 FYEKMQ come from the germline V gene (reference sequence). Trimming took 1 base from V and 0 from J, leaving 5 bases between them. DNA for the CDR3: TGTGCCAGCAGCTTAGTGACTAGCACAGATACGCAGTATTTT. This codes for CASSLVTSTDTQYF.

This rearrangement joins TRBV6-5 to TRBJ2-3; TRBD2 matches 9 bases. Germline lookup yields CDR1 MNHEY and CDR2 SVGAGI. V lost 2 bases to trimming and J lost 0 bases; unmatched junction nucleotides: 3. The CDR3 spans 16 residues. CDR3 amino acids: CASSYLAGLSTDTQYF. The CDR3 DNA follows: TGTGCCAGCAGTTACCTAGCGGGGCTTAGCACAGATACGCAGTATTTT.

Turning to this clone: One end of the junction varies from germline; a read error may be responsible. The chain carries TRBV9 and TRBJ2-1, with D tentatively TRBD2 (6 bases). The CDR3 loop spans 15 amino acids. Germline V CDR1 and CDR2: SGDLS, YYNGEE. DNA for the CDR3: TGTGCCAGCAGCGTAGAAGACGGGAGCTACTATGAGCAGTTCTTC. This codes for CASSVEDGSYYEQFF.

The J gene is TRBJ2-3, the V gene TRBV5-4, with D possibly matching TRBD2 (6 bases). This CDR3 region has 15 residues. The V end lost 4 bases, the J end lost 0 bases, and 12 bases lay between the germline ends. CDR1 and CDR2 from the germline V gene are SGHNT and YYREEE (reference sequence). The CDR3, as DNA: TGTGCCAGCAGCACACCTAGCGCAAGCACAGATACGCAGTATTTT. Its translation: CASSTPSASTDTQYF.

This sequence joins TRBV9 and TRBJ1-2, with 9 bases fitting TRBD1. The CDR3 has 15 residues. J gave up 6 bases and V 2 bases, and 8 bases lay outside the gene matches. The V gene's germline CDR1 is SGDLS and CDR2 YYNGEE. CDR3 loop: CASSVDRGISNGYTF. CDR3 DNA: TGTGCCAGCAGCGTGGACAGGGGAATATCGAATGGCTACACCTTC.

The V call is TRBV5-4, the J call TRBJ1-2; D remains unclear. CDR1 is SGHNT and CDR2 is YYREEE in the germline V gene (reference sequence). The length of the CDR3 is 13 residues. V was clipped by 2 bases and J by 8 bases, with 13 bases between them. In DNA, the CDR3 is TGTGCCAGCAGCTTCAGTTCCAGGCAGGGCTACACCTTC. It yields the protein CASSFSSRQGYTF.

This chain links TRBV29-1 with TRBJ2-7; no firm D call. Germline V CDR1 and CDR2: SQVTM, ANQGSEA. Trimming removed 5 bases from V and 2 bases from J, with 7 bases in between. This CDR3 contains 11 residues. This chain's CDR3 is CSVQLTYEQYF. The CDR3, as DNA: TGCAGCGTTCAATTAACCTACGAGCAGTACTTC.

This chain joins TRBV28 and TRBJ1-5, with D possibly being TRBD1 (6 bases). This CDR3 has 14 amino acids. Trimming stripped 7 bases from V and 6 bases from J, with 16 bases between. The V gene's germline CDR1 is MDHEN and CDR2 SYDVKM. The CDR3 spells CASTAGARGQPQHF. The CDR3 coding sequence is TGTGCCAGCACCGCGGGGGCCAGGGGTCAGCCCCAGCATTTT.

V and J are TRBV5-1 and TRBJ2-1, with D hard to call. Germline loops: CDR1 SGHRS, CDR2 YFSETQ. V was clipped by 3 bases and J by 3 bases, with 13 bases between them. The CDR3 loop spans 15 amino acids. The DNA for the CDR3 is TGCGCCAGCAGCTCAGGTGTCTTTTTCTACAATGAGCAGTTCTTC. The encoded protein is CASSSGVFFYNEQFF.

The chain employs TRBV29-1 and TRBJ1-4, with a tentative D call TRBD1 (5 bases). The CDR3 sequence is 14 residues long. Germline assignment: CDR1 SQVTM and CDR2 ANQGSEA. V lost 5 bases and J 7 bases, leaving 17 bases between the germline ends. CDR3 in amino acids: CSVRKGRKGEKLFF. CDR3 DNA: TGCAGCGTTAGAAAGGGGAGAAAAGGTGAAAAACTGTTTTTT.

In DNA, the CDR3 is TGTGCCAGCAGCAAGGGACTAGCGGGAGACTCATACGAGCAGTACTTC. It translates to CASSKGLAGDSYEQYF. This chain connects TRBV7-8 to TRBJ2-7; 14 nucleotides match TRBD2. The CDR3 runs 16 residues. Germline values: CDR1 SGHVS, CDR2 FQNEAQ. V lost 5 bases to trimming and J lost 4 bases; unmatched junction nucleotides: 7.